Included here is one TCR beta chain sequence, with context. What it recognizes is unknown. Sequencing used immunoSEQ multiplex PCR; TCRdb keeps in-frame clones, though not all of them. The data show 70,000 to 95,000 clones, 85% to 90% seen once. CDR1 and CDR2 from the germline V gene are SGDLS and YYNGEE. This CDR3 has 13 residues. The V gene lost 4 bases and the J gene lost 0 bases, with 5 bases spanning the gap. This record belongs to a study of T cell responses to AZD1222 COVID-19 vaccine. Whole-study results and caveats: Baseline seropositivity characterized only six or seven AZD1222 recipients. Sampled repertoires all dated from after the peak T cell response. Donors were mostly white British, more females; clonal diversity possibly underestimated.

Recipients boosted at about 4 weeks or about 12 weeks are pooled. The sequences come from peripheral blood, collected 28 days after the second AZD1222 dose. V usage is TRBV9 and J usage is TRBJ1-3; D gene uncertain. This TCR was sampled from an adult who received the AZD1222 COVID-19 vaccine. The CDR3 protein is CASSRSSGNTIYF. The DNA for the CDR3 is TGTGCCAGCAGCAGGTCCTCTGGAAACACCATATATTTT.